This T cell receptor (beta chain) emerged from a study of control samples from healthy donors and cancer patients (dated by TCRdb to between 2020 and 2021). On this clone itself: Its target antigen remains unknown. No much larger clonotype is one base removed from it; base qualities were not supplied.

The library was generated by the immunoSEQ multiplex PCR assay. Drawn from immuneACCESS, this table holds only the in-frame rearrangements with V and J called that TCRdb kept. Clones are partly lost; checked studies trace under half to an unresolved V gene and leave the rest unexplained. The sample yields more than 95,000 clones; approximately 83% were counted once. The ten most abundant clones make up over 10% of the sample. CDR1 and CDR2 are read off the germline V gene as KGHDR and SFDVKD. The CDR3 runs 12 amino acids, cysteine and phenylalanine included. Only the CDR3 portion is preserved as DNA: 36 bases, with reading frame beginning at the first base. V is shortened by 4 bases, J by 5 bases, and the region joining them spans 5 bases.

Sequenced sample: blood. The rearrangement combines TRBV24-1 with TRBJ1-5; confidence is insufficient to name the D gene. This TCR came from a woman in her 50s in good health. The sequenced DNA: TGTGCCACCAGTGAACCTTATCAGCCCCAGCATTTT. This is translated as CATSEPYQPQHF.